These 16 T cell receptor beta chains share one sample of origin, sequenced in a study of early stage breast cancer tumors listed by TCRdb under 2017. Receptor libraries were prepared by the immunoSEQ multiplex PCR assay. The clones in this table, taken by TCRdb from immuneACCESS, are in-frame only. Not every clone is retained; where verified, under half of the shortfall comes from an unresolved V gene, and the cause of the rest is unknown. The sample table shows 20,000 or so clones, and 70% to 80% are seen once. The ten largest clonotypes hold roughly 25% of the sample. The specimen sequenced was blood. The receptors were sampled from a person aged 55 to 75 with breast cancer.

This sequence joins TRBV10-3 and TRBJ1-1; tentative D call: TRBD1 (5 bases). CDR3 length equals 12 residues. Trimming stripped 10 bases from V and 2 bases from J, with 11 bases between. CDR1 and CDR2 from the germline V gene are ENHRY and SYGVKD. In DNA form, the CDR3 reads TGTGCCACCCAGGGATCCAACACTGAAGCTTTCTTT. This sequence encodes CATQGSNTEAFF.

This clone was observed a single time. The chain is built from TRBV9 and TRBJ2-1; 12 nucleotides agree with TRBD2. From germline, CDR1 is SGDLS and CDR2 YYNGEE. V lost 4 bases, J lost 1 base, and 9 bases stayed unmatched. The CDR3 contains 18 residues. CDR3: CASSSLAGGRGSYNEQFF. In DNA form, the CDR3 reads TGTGCCAGCAGCTCACTAGCGGGAGGCCGGGGGTCCTACAATGAGCAGTTCTTC.

This chain joins TRBV11-2 and TRBJ2-6, with TRBD1 identical over 7 bases. There are 18 residues in the CDR3. V trimming: 1 base; J trimming: 1 base; junction bases outside the gene matches: 7. Germline CDR1 and CDR2: SGHAT and FQNNGV. The CDR3 DNA sequence: TGTGCCAGCAGCTTAGGTAGGGGGCGCAGTTCTGGGGCCAACGTCCTGACTTTC. The encoded protein is CASSLGRGRSSGANVLTF.

The chain is built from TRBV11-2 and TRBJ2-3; possibly TRBD2 for D (6 bases). In germline, CDR1 is SGHAT, CDR2 FQNNGV. V lost 4 bases and J lost 4, with 18 bases in between. The CDR3 runs to 16 residues. The CDR3 DNA reads as TGTGCCAGCAGCTCCTGGGGCAGGGAGGTGGCAGATACGCAGTATTTT. Protein product: CASSSWGREVADTQYF.

The chain has TRBV6-1 and TRBJ2-1; no reliable D call. Per germline, CDR1 MNHNS and CDR2 SASEGT. Trimming pared 2 bases from V and 7 bases from J, leaving 12 bases between. This CDR3 comprises 14 residues. DNA of the CDR3: TGTGCCAGCAGTGAAACCGGGTTAAATAATGAGCAGTTCTTC. Its translation is CASSETGLNNEQFF.

In this sample, this clone turned up a few times. The chain links TRBV4-1 to TRBJ1-1; TRBD1 aligns across 7 bases. CDR3 size: 18 residues. Per germline, CDR1 MGHRA and CDR2 YSYEKL. V shed 0 bases and J 5 bases; nucleotides not matched to a gene: 15. The CDR3, as DNA: TGCGCCAGCAGCCAAGATCTCGGTGCAGGGGGTGTTGCGACTGAAGCTTTCTTT. Protein sequence: CASSQDLGAGGVATEAFF.

The rearrangement links TRBV14 to TRBJ1-1; 7 bases line up with TRBD1. Trimming at V came to 5 bases and at J to 9 bases, leaving 9 bases not matched to a gene. Germline V gene lookup returns CDR1 SGHDN and CDR2 FVKESK. This CDR3 has 13 residues. The CDR3 loop is CASSGGGGNKAFF. CDR3 bases: TGTGCCAGCAGCGGAGGAGGGGGCAATAAAGCTTTCTTT.

V is TRBV9 and J is TRBJ2-3; no firm D call. CDR1 is SGDLS and CDR2 is YYNGEE in the germline V gene. This CDR3 is 13 amino acids long. V was cut by 3 bases and J by 3 bases, with 8 bases left in between. For the CDR3, the DNA is TGTGCCAGCAGCGCAAAGATGACAGATACGCAGTATTTT. It translates to CASSAKMTDTQYF.

The chain recombines TRBV19 with TRBJ2-7; possible D gene TRBD2, 6 bases. Trimming removed 3 bases at V and 6 bases at J, with 15 bases between. The CDR3 has 14 amino acids. Per germline, CDR1 LNHDA and CDR2 SQIVND (reference sequence). This CDR3 is CASSMTRSGGEQYF. For the CDR3, the DNA is TGTGCCAGTAGTATGACTAGATCCGGCGGCGAGCAGTACTTC.

The J gene is TRBJ1-1, the V gene TRBV25-1; D is ambiguous. Per the germline V gene, CDR1 is MGHDK and CDR2 is SYGVNS. This CDR3 is built from 14 residues. V was pared by 5 bases and J by 0 bases, with 10 bases between. CDR3 protein: CASSYGTLNTEAFF. The CDR3 DNA is TGTGCCAGCAGTTACGGCACATTGAACACTGAAGCTTTCTTT.

J is TRBJ2-1 and V is TRBV5-1, with 8 nucleotides matching TRBD2. Germline values: CDR1 SGHRS, CDR2 YFSETQ. Trimming removed 0 bases from V and 7 bases from J; junction bases left unmatched: 3. The CDR3 consists of 14 residues. CDR3 region: CASSLGTSFNEQFF. Here the CDR3 DNA reads TGCGCCAGCAGCTTGGGGACTAGCTTTAATGAGCAGTTCTTC.

This clone has just a few counts. V is TRBV30 and J is TRBJ1-5, with no clear D. Trimming pared 2 bases from V and 5 bases from J, leaving 13 bases between. Germline CDR1 is GTSNPN and CDR2 is SVGIG (reference sequence). This CDR3 comprises 14 residues. For the CDR3, the DNA is TGTGCCTGGAGTAGACTGGCAGGCGATCAGCCCCAGCATTTT. Protein product: CAWSRLAGDQPQHF. Full variable domain (rest looked up from reference TRBV30 and TRBJ1-5): SQTIHQWPATLVQPVGSPLSLECTVEGTSNPNLYWYRQAAGRGLQLLFYSVGIGQISSEVPQNLSASRPQDRQFILSSKKLLLSDSGFYLCAWSRLAGDQPQHFGDGTRLSIL.

The chain recombines TRBV5-1 with TRBJ2-7; 7 bases agree with TRBD1. The germline CDR1 and CDR2 sequences are SGHRS and YFSETQ. V trimming: 5 bases; J trimming: 3 bases; junction bases outside the gene matches: 5. The length of the CDR3 is 13 residues. CDR3 in DNA: TGCGCCAGCAGGTGGGACAGTTACTACGAGCAGTACTTC. Residues: CASRWDSYYEQYF.

The J gene is TRBJ2-7, the V gene TRBV19, with D uncertain. CDR1 is LNHDA, CDR2 SQIVND, per germline (reference sequence). Trimming pared 5 bases from V and 6 bases from J, leaving 14 bases between. This CDR3 comprises 13 residues. The CDR3 region has the DNA TGTGCCAGTAGTCAGGAGCTGGCTGCCGAGCAGTACTTC. Its translation is CASSQELAAEQYF.

The chain is built from TRBV29-1 and TRBJ2-1; D might be TRBD2 (6 bases). Trimming left V 1 base short and J 2 bases short, with 9 bases between. Germline CDR1 reads SQVTM; CDR2 reads ANQGSEA. This CDR3 comprises 14 residues. The CDR3 sequence is CSVEGLATYNEQFF. The CDR3 DNA reads as TGCAGCGTTGAAGGTCTAGCGACCTACAATGAGCAGTTCTTC.

The chain carries TRBV5-8 and TRBJ2-5, with unresolved D. V shed 6 bases and J shed 2 bases, with 14 bases lying between them. There are 14 residues in the CDR3. Germline CDR1 is SGHTS and CDR2 is YDEGEE. CDR3 nucleotides: TGTGCCAGCAATAGGGAATACGGACAAGAGACCCAGTACTTC. Translation: CASNREYGQETQYF.